This entry is about one TCR beta chain. The antigen is unknown. The sample contains more than one DNA sequence encoding this CDR3. Profiling relied on immunoSEQ multiplex PCR, and the TCRdb table lists in-frame clones only, not all of them. The repertoire has approximately 17,000 clones, 70% to 85% of them found once; the top ten carry about 17%. Germline loops: CDR1 MNHEY, CDR2 SMNVEV (reference sequence). CDR3 length equals 13 residues. V shed 4 bases and J shed 3 bases, with 10 bases lying between them. The source of the sample is a study of OX40 agonist ivuxolimab in advanced cancers. Regarding the study as a whole: Antigen specificity of clonally expanded peripheral T cells was not established.

The source is an adult with an advanced solid tumor such as melanoma, head and neck, liver or kidney cancer. Specimen: CD4+ or CD8+ T cells sorted from blood, collected in a trial of the OX40 agonist ivuxolimab. This rearrangement joins TRBV27 to TRBJ2-7; no clear D gene. CDR3 sequence: CASSSGSLYEQYF. The CDR3 DNA follows: TGTGCCAGCAGTTCCGGAAGCCTCTACGAGCAGTACTTC.